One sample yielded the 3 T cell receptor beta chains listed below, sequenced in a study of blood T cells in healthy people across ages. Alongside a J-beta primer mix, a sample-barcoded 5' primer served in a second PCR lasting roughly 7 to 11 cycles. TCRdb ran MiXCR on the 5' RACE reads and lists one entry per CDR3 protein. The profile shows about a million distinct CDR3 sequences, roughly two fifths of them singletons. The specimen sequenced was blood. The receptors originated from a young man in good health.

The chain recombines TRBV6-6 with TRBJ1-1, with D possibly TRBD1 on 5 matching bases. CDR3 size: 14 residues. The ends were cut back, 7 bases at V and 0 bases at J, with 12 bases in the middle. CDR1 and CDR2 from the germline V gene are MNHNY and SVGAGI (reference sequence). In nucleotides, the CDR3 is TGTGCCAGCACGGGAGCAGGGTTGAACACTGAAGCTTTCTTT. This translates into CASTGAGLNTEAFF.

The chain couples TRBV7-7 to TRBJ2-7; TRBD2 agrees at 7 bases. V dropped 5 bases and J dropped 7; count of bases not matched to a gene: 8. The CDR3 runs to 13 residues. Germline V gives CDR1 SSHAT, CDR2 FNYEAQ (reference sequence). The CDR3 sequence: CASSSGTNNEQYF. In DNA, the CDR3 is TGTGCCAGCAGCAGCGGGACTAACAATGAGCAGTACTTC.

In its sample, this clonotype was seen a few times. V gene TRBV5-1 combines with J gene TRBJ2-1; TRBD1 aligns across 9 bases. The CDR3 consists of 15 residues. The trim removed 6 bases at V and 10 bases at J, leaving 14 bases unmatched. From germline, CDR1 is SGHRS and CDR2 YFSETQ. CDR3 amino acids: CASTPGTGILWEQFF. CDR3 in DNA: TGCGCCAGCACCCCCGGGACAGGGATATTATGGGAGCAGTTCTTC.